This T cell receptor beta chain was profiled in a study of blood T cell repertoires in COVID-19. Overall study context: From the United States, Italy and Spain came samples of acute and convalescent COVID-19. The cDNA or gDNA used as material had been derived from T cells, B-cell-depleted T cells, or PBMCs.

The Seattle patients joined while their infection was active and were tracked longitudinally afterward. Study processing details: Reference gene primer amplification in the assay estimated nucleated cell counts. TCRdb keeps only in-frame clones here, not all; method: immunoSEQ multiplex PCR. Clone size and the V and J calls come from that table; the DNA yielded D and trimming. The repertoire holds 85,000 to 95,000 clones, 89% seen once, with more than 5% in the top ten. Sequenced sample: peripheral blood. The receptor was derived from a man in his 60s with COVID-19, enrolled during active disease.

CDR3 nucleotide sequence: TGTGCCAGTAGTACTCCGGGACAGGGAAACACCATATATTTT. Residues: CASSTPGQGNTIYF. The J gene is TRBJ1-3, the V gene TRBV19; 7 bases line up with TRBD1. V was clipped by 4 bases and J by 4 bases; unmatched bases: 4. Germline lookup yields CDR1 LNHDA and CDR2 SQIVND (reference sequence). The CDR3 has 14 residues.